This passage covers 20 T cell receptor delta chains from one sample sequenced in a study of Vδ1+ human thymocytes. Study results and caveats: Thymic TRG and TRD repertoires appeared highly polyclonal.

The template was reverse-transcribed extracted RNA. CDR3 amplicons came from multiplex PCR with pooled V-gene forward and constant-region reverse primers. TCRdb reapplied CATT to the multiplex PCR reads. Of some 19,000 delta-chain clones listed, 8% to 10% are singletons. Antigen specificity for these receptors is unknown. Sample: Vdelta1+ gamma-delta thymocytes from the thymus. Subset denoted: FACS-sorted CD3+ TCRalphabeta- TCRVdelta1+ TCRVdelta2- thymocytes. The source of these receptors is a child less than two years old who had congenital heart surgery.

This clone was observed a handful of times. The chain combines TRDV1 with TRDJ1, with D tentatively TRDD3 (5 bases). V was trimmed by 6 bases and J by 0 bases, leaving 20 bases between them. CDR3 length: 17 amino acids. Per the germline V gene, CDR1 is TSWWSYY and CDR2 is QGS. The CDR3 is CALGLGDRCGYTDKLIF. CDR3 nucleotides: TGTGCTCTTGGATTAGGGGACCGGTGCGGGTACACCGATAAACTCATCTTT.

Turning to this clone: In the same sample, other DNA sequences code for this CDR3. The chain carries TRDV1 and TRDJ1; D might be TRDD3 (6 bases). The CDR3 loop spans 15 amino acids. Trimming removed 0 bases from V and 0 bases from J, with 8 bases in between. CDR1 is TSWWSYY and CDR2 is QGS in the germline V gene. CDR3 region: CALGELWGYTDKLIF. CDR3 coding DNA: TGTGCTCTTGGGGAACTATGGGGATACACCGATAAACTCATCTTT.

J is TRDJ1 and V is TRDV1, with 11 positions matching TRDD3. Since TCRdb gives no J gene, matching the DNA to germline was used here to assign it. Germline V gives CDR1 TSWWSYY, CDR2 QGS. This CDR3 contains 19 residues. V shed 0 bases and J 0 bases; nucleotides not matched to a gene: 9. DNA for the CDR3: TGTGCTCTTGGGGAACTTTCCGACTGGGGGATAGCGTACACCGATAAACTCATCTTT. Protein: CALGELSDWGIAYTDKLIF.

A word on this clone: This specimen includes other DNA sequences encoding the same CDR3. V is TRDV1 and J is TRDJ1, with TRDD3 identical over 10 bases. CDR3 length equals 19 residues. After removal of 2 bases from V and 4 bases from J, the junction contained 16 bases not matched to a gene. CDR1 is TSWWSYY and CDR2 is QGS in the germline V gene. The CDR3 loop is CALGESLNLPGGYLDKLIF. CDR3 nucleotides: TGTGCTCTTGGGGAATCCTTAAACCTTCCTGGGGGATATCTCGATAAACTCATCTTT.

By share, this clone ranks as medium-sized (0.01 to 0.1%). V usage is TRAV29/DV5 and J usage is TRDJ1, with TRDD3 matching over 8 bases. The V gene's germline CDR1 is NSMFDY and CDR2 ISSIKDK. The CDR3 loop spans 20 amino acids. Germline trimming cut 5 bases from V and 0 bases from J; bases unmatched to any gene: 24. CDR3 sequence (DNA): TGTGCAGCTGTATTGCATACCCTGACTGGGGGGTCCTTGTACACCGATAAACTCATCTTT. The encoded protein is CAAVLHTLTGGSLYTDKLIF.

This clone showed up just once. This chain links TRDV1 with TRDJ1; D uncertain. TCRdb records no J gene; here it was assigned by comparing the DNA to germline. Germline V gene sequence: CDR1 TSWWSYY, CDR2 QGS. V shed 9 bases and J shed 2 bases, with 7 bases lying between them. The CDR3 is 11 amino acids. CDR3 nucleotides: TGTGCTCTATTACTAACCGATAAACTCATCTTT. Its translation is CALLLTDKLIF.

This clone was picked up a small number of times. The rearrangement uses TRDV1 and TRDJ1, with 9 bases lining up with TRDD3. The germline V gene encodes CDR1 TSWWSYY and CDR2 QGS. V gave up 2 bases and J gave up 1 base; unmatched junction bases: 11. This CDR3 has 18 amino acids. This chain's CDR3 is CALGEKFRLGDSTDKLIF. The CDR3 DNA is TGTGCTCTTGGGGAAAAGTTTCGACTGGGGGACTCCACCGATAAACTCATCTTT.

The chain employs TRDV1 and TRDJ1; 13 bases fit TRDD3. Assignment of the J gene here rests on matching the DNA to germline, because TCRdb gives none. The ends lost 1 base at V and 0 bases at J; junction bases unmatched: 29. The V gene's germline CDR1 is TSWWSYY and CDR2 QGS. This CDR3 has 26 residues. In DNA, the CDR3 is TGTGCTCTTGGGGAACCCTCGCCCTTCCTACGACGGGGTACTGGGGGATACGAGAGCTACACCGATAAACTCATCTTT. Its translation: CALGEPSPFLRRGTGGYESYTDKLIF.

This chain uses TRDV1 with TRDJ1; 10 bases fit TRDD3. V was pared by 3 bases and J by 0 bases, with 7 bases of the junction left unmatched. The CDR3 has 17 amino acids. Germline CDR1 reads TSWWSYY; CDR2 reads QGS. CDR3 sequence reads: CALGDHWGMKYTDKLIF. The CDR3 region has the DNA TGTGCTCTTGGGGACCACTGGGGGATGAAGTACACCGATAAACTCATCTTT.

This chain joins TRDV1 and TRDJ1, with 11 bases identical to TRDD3. This CDR3 has 17 residues. The V gene end was trimmed by 0 bases and the J gene end by 7 bases; junction bases not matched to a gene: 10. Per the germline V gene, CDR1 is TSWWSYY and CDR2 is QGS. In nucleotides, the CDR3 is TGTGCTCTTGGGGAACTCTGGGGGATACCAGGCAACCTTAAACTCATCTTT. It specifies CALGELWGIPGNLKLIF.

As regards this clone: Its ends do not fully match the called genes, so a read error is possible. The chain recombines TRDV1 with TRDJ1, with D perhaps matching TRDD2 or TRDD3 (8 bases each). Germline CDR1 is TSWWSYY and CDR2 is QGS. This CDR3 region has 23 residues. CDR3 in amino acids: CAPGEGTQGLPIHTGGWTDKLIF. As DNA, the CDR3 is TGTGCTCCTGGGGAAGGGACCCAGGGCCTTCCTATCCACACTGGGGGTTGGACCGATAAACTCATCTTT.

This clone was detected a few times. This chain joins TRDV1 and TRDJ1, with D possibly matching TRDD2 (9 bases). From germline, CDR1 is TSWWSYY and CDR2 QGS. This CDR3 has 19 amino acids. Between the trimmed V and J ends, which lost 3 bases and 3 bases, there was a span of 26 bases. CDR3 bases: TGTGCTCTTGGGGAGTTAAACCTTCCTACGAGGGATACGGCCGATAAACTCATCTTT. It is translated as CALGELNLPTRDTADKLIF.

This clone turned up a few times. The chain uses TRDV1 and TRDJ1, with TRDD3 as a possible D gene (6 bases). In germline, CDR1 is TSWWSYY, CDR2 QGS. V was trimmed by 4 bases and J by 0 bases, leaving 24 bases between them. This CDR3 spans 19 amino acids. In DNA, the CDR3 is TGTGCTCTTGGGGGGGAATCCCGGTACTGGGAAAGGTACACCGATAAACTCATCTTT. This sequence encodes CALGGESRYWERYTDKLIF.

V gene TRDV1 combines with J gene TRDJ1, with 7 bases identical to TRDD2. Looked up from germline, CDR1 is TSWWSYY and CDR2 is QGS. J gave up 4 bases and V 4 bases, and 30 bases lay outside the gene matches. This CDR3 is built from 22 residues. CDR3 residues: CALGGFLRRTGAPMMPGDKLIF. The CDR3 DNA is TGTGCTCTTGGGGGATTCCTACGTAGAACCGGGGCGCCCATGATGCCCGGCGATAAACTCATCTTT.

The table lists this clone with a few counts. The chain employs TRDV1 and TRDJ1; D not certain. This CDR3 comprises 16 residues. The germline V gene encodes CDR1 TSWWSYY and CDR2 QGS. The V gene lost 0 bases and the J gene lost 0 bases, with 11 bases spanning the gap. In DNA form, the CDR3 reads TGTGCTCTTGGGGAACTCGTGTGCTCTAACACCGATAAACTCATCTTT. Protein: CALGELVCSNTDKLIF.

This chain joins TRDV3 and TRDJ1; D remains unclear. Deletions cut 2 bases from V and 9 bases from J, with 7 bases between. The length of the CDR3 is 9 residues. The germline V gene has CDR1 TVYSNPD and CDR2 GDNSRS (reference sequence). CDR3 amino acids: CAFYRELIF. CDR3 sequence (DNA): TGTGCCTTTTATCGGGAACTCATCTTT. The full variable domain, in which reference TRDV3 and TRDJ1 provide the parts outside the CDR3, is CDKVTQSSPDQTVASGSEVVLLCTYDTVYSNPDLFWYRIRPDYSFQFVFYGDNSRSEGADFTQGRFSVKHILTQKAFHLVISPVRTEDSATYYCAFYRELIFGKGTRVTVEP.

The chain has TRAV29/DV5 and TRDJ1; 8 bases agree with TRDD3. Per germline, CDR1 NSMFDY and CDR2 ISSIKDK. The CDR3 is 14 residues long. The V segment lost 4 bases and the J segment 0 bases; nucleotides outside the gene matches: 5. In DNA, the CDR3 is TGTGCAGCACCTGGGGGACTGTACACCGATAAACTCATCTTT. Translated, it gives CAAPGGLYTDKLIF.

The sample holds a few counts of this clone. V and J are TRDV2 and TRDJ3; 12 bases align to TRDD3. Germline V gene data show CDR1 as GEAIGNYY and CDR2 as EKD. V lost 5 bases, J lost 0 bases, and 13 bases stayed unmatched. This CDR3 region has 21 residues. The CDR3 reads CACALPYWGIPSSWDTRQMFF. The CDR3 DNA is TGTGCCTGTGCCCTTCCTTACTGGGGGATACCCAGCTCCTGGGACACCCGACAGATGTTTTTC.

This chain joins TRDV1 and TRDJ1; 12 bases match TRDD3. Germline CDR1 and CDR2: TSWWSYY and QGS. The CDR3 is made up of 22 amino acids. The ends lost 0 bases at V and 4 bases at J; junction bases unmatched: 21. CDR3 region: CALGELSAYRYWGILSGDKLIF. The CDR3 DNA sequence: TGTGCTCTTGGGGAACTATCTGCCTACCGCTACTGGGGGATACTTAGCGGCGATAAACTCATCTTT.

The genes are TRDV1 and TRDJ1; D is unclear. The ends were cut back, 2 bases at V and 2 bases at J, with 18 bases in the middle. Germline lookup yields CDR1 TSWWSYY and CDR2 QGS. This CDR3 is built from 17 residues. Written as DNA, the CDR3 is TGTGCTCTTGGGGAATCCAACATACCGTTCCGGACCGATAAACTCATCTTT. Protein sequence: CALGESNIPFRTDKLIF.